A selection of T cell receptor beta chains follows, all from one sample in a study of T cells after yellow fever vaccination. TCRdb recomputed calls from the 5' RACE reads with MiXCR, one row per CDR3 protein. The table lists under 250,000 distinct CDR3 sequences, about 7.1% of them singletons, with approximately 0.87% in the top ten. The specimen was CD4+ T cells sorted from PBMCs, collected 15 days after the yellow fever booster vaccination. The receptors originated from a young man who received the YFV17D yellow fever vaccine. The conserved cysteine and the conserved F or W are not part of the CDR3 here. Fields, in order: J gene, V gene, CDR3 protein.

j_call: TRBJ2-7; v_call: TRBV19; cdr3_aa: ASRHETGGDYEQY
j_call: TRBJ1-1; v_call: TRBV18; cdr3_aa: ASSPFGGDTEAF
j_call: TRBJ2-7; v_call: TRBV20-1; cdr3_aa: SARSGAKHEQY
j_call: TRBJ2-7; v_call: TRBV4-3; cdr3_aa: ASSYRGGDEQY
j_call: TRBJ2-3; v_call: TRBV5-1; cdr3_aa: ASSFQRSTDTQY
j_call: TRBJ2-7; v_call: TRBV5-4; cdr3_aa: ASSLGVAGSYEQY
j_call: TRBJ2-2; v_call: TRBV28; cdr3_aa: ASSHGGDTGELF
j_call: TRBJ2-3; v_call: TRBV20-1; cdr3_aa: SAKVDVDTQY
j_call: TRBJ2-7; v_call: TRBV7-2; cdr3_aa: ASTRGKGPSYEQY
j_call: TRBJ2-1; v_call: TRBV6-2/TRBV6-3; cdr3_aa: ASTLSGSWYNEQF
j_call: TRBJ2-7; v_call: TRBV14; cdr3_aa: ASSHMDRAGEQY
j_call: TRBJ2-7; v_call: TRBV5-1; cdr3_aa: ASSLKSAYEQY
j_call: TRBJ2-2; v_call: TRBV7-2; cdr3_aa: ASSLERPGNAGELF
j_call: TRBJ1-2; v_call: TRBV6-1; cdr3_aa: ASSERRNYGYT
j_call: TRBJ2-3; v_call: TRBV11-2; cdr3_aa: ASSLAGGRNTQY
j_call: TRBJ2-3; v_call: TRBV12-3/TRBV12-4; cdr3_aa: ASSLWVDTQY
j_call: TRBJ2-6; v_call: TRBV3-1; cdr3_aa: ASSPAGASSGANVLT
j_call: TRBJ2-7; v_call: TRBV7-2; cdr3_aa: ASSQRLGSGVGEQY
j_call: TRBJ2-2; v_call: TRBV20-1; cdr3_aa: SASNCGELF
j_call: TRBJ2-1; v_call: TRBV11-3; cdr3_aa: ASSLAQYNEQF
j_call: TRBJ2-7; v_call: TRBV20-1; cdr3_aa: SASSGFSSYEQY
j_call: TRBJ2-7; v_call: TRBV14; cdr3_aa: ASSQAPFIFTASGSPKSYEQY
j_call: TRBJ2-7; v_call: TRBV24-1; cdr3_aa: ATSEGGAEEQY
j_call: TRBJ2-1; v_call: TRBV5-1; cdr3_aa: ASSSSSTSAGEQF
j_call: TRBJ2-3; v_call: TRBV12-3/TRBV12-4; cdr3_aa: ASRKGGADTQY
j_call: TRBJ1-5; v_call: TRBV6-1; cdr3_aa: ASSEAGQGGQPQH
j_call: TRBJ2-3; v_call: TRBV12-3/TRBV12-4; cdr3_aa: ASNPPSGSTDTQY
j_call: TRBJ2-7; v_call: TRBV20-1; cdr3_aa: SARQSYEQY
j_call: TRBJ2-6; v_call: TRBV28; cdr3_aa: ASSLFGRGGSGANVLT
j_call: TRBJ2-3; v_call: TRBV20-1; cdr3_aa: SARTGIGYTQY
j_call: TRBJ2-5; v_call: TRBV28; cdr3_aa: ATLTSGPPGTQY
j_call: TRBJ2-5; v_call: TRBV29-1; cdr3_aa: SAEGGEETQY
j_call: TRBJ2-1; v_call: TRBV9; cdr3_aa: ASSVERHNEQF
j_call: TRBJ2-3; v_call: TRBV5-6; cdr3_aa: ASRGSHGADTQY
j_call: TRBJ2-7; v_call: TRBV4-2; cdr3_aa: ASSPPRREGRYEQY
j_call: TRBJ2-1; v_call: TRBV5-1; cdr3_aa: ASHTFQGVGEQF
j_call: TRBJ1-5; v_call: TRBV7-2; cdr3_aa: ASSPYPRRDQPQH
j_call: TRBJ1-5; v_call: TRBV7-9; cdr3_aa: ASSRTGSEWPQH
j_call: TRBJ2-5; v_call: TRBV9; cdr3_aa: ASSSTGRKETQY
j_call: TRBJ2-1; v_call: TRBV19; cdr3_aa: ASSASGRAGAYNEQF
j_call: TRBJ2-7; v_call: TRBV20-1; cdr3_aa: SARAEGFEQY
j_call: TRBJ2-7; v_call: TRBV7-2; cdr3_aa: ASSPRDKEISYEQY
j_call: TRBJ2-1; v_call: TRBV28; cdr3_aa: ASSLSFDEQF
j_call: TRBJ2-1; v_call: TRBV29-1; cdr3_aa: SVGDYLSSYNEQF
j_call: TRBJ1-5; v_call: TRBV12-3/TRBV12-4; cdr3_aa: ASRSTVNNQPQH
j_call: TRBJ1-6; v_call: TRBV20-1; cdr3_aa: SAPGETASQSSYNSPLH
j_call: TRBJ2-7; v_call: TRBV20-1; cdr3_aa: SARESSGLSAEQY
j_call: TRBJ2-7; v_call: TRBV20-1; cdr3_aa: SAYPVEGSYEQY
j_call: TRBJ1-1; v_call: TRBV29-1; cdr3_aa: SVVAQGRGTEAF
j_call: TRBJ2-5; v_call: TRBV11-2; cdr3_aa: ASSLVQGAAKTQY
j_call: TRBJ2-1; v_call: TRBV3-1; cdr3_aa: ASSQAALAGAWNEQF
j_call: TRBJ2-7; v_call: TRBV7-2; cdr3_aa: ASSFDRDSYEQY
j_call: TRBJ2-5; v_call: TRBV29-1; cdr3_aa: SATWGGRETQY
j_call: TRBJ1-2; v_call: TRBV6-5; cdr3_aa: ASRPGRSYGYT